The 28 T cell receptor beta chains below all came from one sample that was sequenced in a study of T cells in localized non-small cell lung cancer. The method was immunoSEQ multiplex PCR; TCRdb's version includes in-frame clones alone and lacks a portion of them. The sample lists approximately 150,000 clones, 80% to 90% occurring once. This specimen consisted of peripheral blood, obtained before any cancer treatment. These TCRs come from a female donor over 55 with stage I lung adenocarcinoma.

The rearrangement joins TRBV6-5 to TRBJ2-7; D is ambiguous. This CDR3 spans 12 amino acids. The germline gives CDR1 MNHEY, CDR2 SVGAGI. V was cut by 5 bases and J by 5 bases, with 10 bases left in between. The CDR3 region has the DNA TGTGCCAGCAGTCCCCGCCCTGACGAGCAGTACTTC. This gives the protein CASSPRPDEQYF.

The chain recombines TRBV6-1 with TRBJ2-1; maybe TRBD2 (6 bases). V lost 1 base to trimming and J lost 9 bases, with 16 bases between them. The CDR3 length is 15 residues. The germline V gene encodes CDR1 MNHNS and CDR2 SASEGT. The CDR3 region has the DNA TGTGCCAGCAGTGAAGAGGTCTCGCGGGGTGGTGAGCAGTTCTTC. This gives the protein CASSEEVSRGGEQFF.

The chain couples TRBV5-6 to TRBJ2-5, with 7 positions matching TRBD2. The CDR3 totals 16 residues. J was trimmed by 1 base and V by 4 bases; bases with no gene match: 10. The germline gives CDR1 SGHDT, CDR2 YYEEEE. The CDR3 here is CASSRKVLATQETQYF. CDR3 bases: TGTGCCAGCAGCCGAAAAGTACTAGCGACCCAAGAGACCCAGTACTTC.

Here the CDR3 DNA reads TGTGCCAGCAGCCGCGGGACTAGCGGGACAGATACGCAGTATTTT. Protein sequence: CASSRGTSGTDTQYF. This chain uses TRBV4-2 with TRBJ2-3; the match to TRBD2 covers 12 bases. Germline values: CDR1 LGHNA, CDR2 YNFKEQ. The CDR3 loop spans 15 amino acids. Germline trimming cut 4 bases from V and 3 bases from J; bases unmatched to any gene: 2.

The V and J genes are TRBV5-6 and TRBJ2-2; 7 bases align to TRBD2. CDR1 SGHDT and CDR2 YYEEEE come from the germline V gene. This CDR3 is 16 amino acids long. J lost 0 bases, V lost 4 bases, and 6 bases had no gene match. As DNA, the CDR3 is TGTGCCAGCAGCACCGGTGGGAGGGCGAACACCGGGGAGCTGTTTTTT. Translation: CASSTGGRANTGELFF.

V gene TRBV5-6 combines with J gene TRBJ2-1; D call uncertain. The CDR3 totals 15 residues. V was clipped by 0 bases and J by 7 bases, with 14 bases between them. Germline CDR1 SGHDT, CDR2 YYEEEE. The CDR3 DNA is TGTGCCAGCAGCTTGGCCCTAGTGGGAATGAATGAGCAGTTCTTC. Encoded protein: CASSLALVGMNEQFF.

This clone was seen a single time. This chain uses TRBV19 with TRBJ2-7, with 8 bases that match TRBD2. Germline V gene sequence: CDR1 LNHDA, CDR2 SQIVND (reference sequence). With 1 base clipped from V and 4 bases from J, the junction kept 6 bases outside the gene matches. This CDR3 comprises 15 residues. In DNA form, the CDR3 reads TGTGCCAGTAGTATAGCGGGAGGGCCAGGATACGAGCAGTACTTC. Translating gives CASSIAGGPGYEQYF.

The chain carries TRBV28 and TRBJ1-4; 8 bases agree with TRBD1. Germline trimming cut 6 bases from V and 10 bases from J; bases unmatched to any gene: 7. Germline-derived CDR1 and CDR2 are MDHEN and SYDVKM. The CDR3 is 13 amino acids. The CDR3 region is CASSGQGAGKLFF. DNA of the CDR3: TGTGCCAGCAGCGGACAGGGCGCGGGAAAACTGTTTTTT. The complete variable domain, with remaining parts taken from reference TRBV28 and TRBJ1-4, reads DVKVTQSSRYLVKRTGEKVFLECVQDMDHENMFWYRQDPGLGLRLIYFSYDVKMKEKGDIPEGYSVSREKKERFSLILESASTNQTSMYLCASSGQGAGKLFFGSGTQLSVL.

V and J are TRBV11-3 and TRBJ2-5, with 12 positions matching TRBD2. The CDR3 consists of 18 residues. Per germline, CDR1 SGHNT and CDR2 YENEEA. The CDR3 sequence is CAEARGVGLAGNGETQYF. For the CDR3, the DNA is TGTGCTGAAGCCCGTGGTGTCGGACTAGCGGGAAATGGAGAGACCCAGTACTTC.

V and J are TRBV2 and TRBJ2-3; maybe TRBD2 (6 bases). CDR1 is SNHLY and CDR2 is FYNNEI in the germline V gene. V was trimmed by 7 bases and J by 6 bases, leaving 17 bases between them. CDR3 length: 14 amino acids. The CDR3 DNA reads TGTGCCAGCATCAGACTAGGAGTTGCGGATACGCAGTATTTT. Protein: CASIRLGVADTQYF.

DNA of the CDR3: TGCGCCAGCAGCTTGGGGCAGGGTTCCCCTGAAGCTTTCTTT. Residues: CASSLGQGSPEAFF. The chain has TRBV5-1 and TRBJ1-1; TRBD1 is a possible D gene (5 bases). In germline, CDR1 is SGHRS, CDR2 YFSETQ. The V end was cut by 0 bases, the J end by 6 bases, with 12 bases between. The CDR3 is 14 amino acids.

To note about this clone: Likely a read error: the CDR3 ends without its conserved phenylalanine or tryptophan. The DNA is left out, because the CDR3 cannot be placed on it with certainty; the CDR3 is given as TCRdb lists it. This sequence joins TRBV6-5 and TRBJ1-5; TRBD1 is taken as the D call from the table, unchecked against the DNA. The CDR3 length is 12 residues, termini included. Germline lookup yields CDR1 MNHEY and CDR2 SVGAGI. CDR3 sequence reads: CASSYSGAVPAC.

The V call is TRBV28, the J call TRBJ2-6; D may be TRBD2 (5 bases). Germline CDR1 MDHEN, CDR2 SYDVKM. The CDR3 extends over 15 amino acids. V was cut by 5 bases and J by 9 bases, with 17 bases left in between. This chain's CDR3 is CASSPSYPRDNVLTF. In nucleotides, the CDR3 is TGTGCCAGCAGTCCCTCCTATCCCCGGGACAACGTCCTGACTTTC.

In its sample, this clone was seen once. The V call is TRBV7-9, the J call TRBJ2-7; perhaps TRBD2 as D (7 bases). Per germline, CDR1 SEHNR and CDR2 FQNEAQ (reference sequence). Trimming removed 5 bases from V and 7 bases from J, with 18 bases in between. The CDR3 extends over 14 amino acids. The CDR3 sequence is CASSPKGGVREQYF. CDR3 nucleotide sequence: TGTGCCAGCAGCCCAAAAGGGGGGGTCCGGGAGCAGTACTTC.

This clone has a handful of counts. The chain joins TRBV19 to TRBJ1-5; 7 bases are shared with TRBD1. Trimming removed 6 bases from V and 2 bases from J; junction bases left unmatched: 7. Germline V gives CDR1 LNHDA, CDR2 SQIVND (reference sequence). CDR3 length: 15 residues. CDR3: CASRVDRAGNQPQHF. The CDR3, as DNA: TGTGCCAGTAGAGTTGACAGGGCGGGCAATCAGCCCCAGCATTTT.

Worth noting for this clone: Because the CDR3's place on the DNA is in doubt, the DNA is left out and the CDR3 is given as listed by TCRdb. CDR3 amino acids: CTSSQDGPVWGGGNYGYTF. This chain connects TRBV1 to TRBJ1-2. TRBV1 is marked as a pseudogene. The CDR3 is 19 amino acids long, termini counted.

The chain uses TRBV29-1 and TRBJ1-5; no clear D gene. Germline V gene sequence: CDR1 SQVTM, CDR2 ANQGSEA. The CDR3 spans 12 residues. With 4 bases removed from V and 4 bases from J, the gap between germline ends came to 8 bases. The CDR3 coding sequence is TGCAGCGTTGGGGCAGAGAATCAGCCCCAGCATTTT. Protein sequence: CSVGAENQPQHF.

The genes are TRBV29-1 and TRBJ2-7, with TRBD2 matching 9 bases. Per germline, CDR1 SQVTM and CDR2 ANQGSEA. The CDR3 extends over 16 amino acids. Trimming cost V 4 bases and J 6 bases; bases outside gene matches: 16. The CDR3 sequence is CSVVLVLGLAGSEQYF. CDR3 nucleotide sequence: TGCAGCGTTGTCTTGGTTTTGGGTCTAGCGGGAAGCGAGCAGTACTTC.

The CDR3 loop reads CASSPWPGEQFF. CDR3 nucleotide sequence: TGTGCCAGTAGTCCCTGGCCGGGTGAGCAGTTCTTC. The gene calls are TRBV19 and TRBJ2-1, with unresolved D. V was shortened by 5 bases and J by 9 bases, with 11 bases between the two germline ends. This CDR3 is built from 12 residues. Looked up from germline, CDR1 is LNHDA and CDR2 is SQIVND (reference sequence).

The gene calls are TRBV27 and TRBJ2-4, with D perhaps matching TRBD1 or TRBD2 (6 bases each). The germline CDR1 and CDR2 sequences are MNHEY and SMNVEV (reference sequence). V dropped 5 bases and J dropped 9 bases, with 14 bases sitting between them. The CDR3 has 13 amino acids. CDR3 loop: CASSPRGAGIQYF. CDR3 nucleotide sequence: TGTGCCAGCAGTCCGAGGGGGGCGGGCATTCAGTACTTC.

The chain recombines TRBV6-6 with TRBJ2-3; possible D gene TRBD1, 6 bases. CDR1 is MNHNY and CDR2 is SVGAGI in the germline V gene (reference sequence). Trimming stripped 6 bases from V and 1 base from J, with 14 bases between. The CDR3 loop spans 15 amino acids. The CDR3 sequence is CASRVQGRGTDTQYF. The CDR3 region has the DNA TGTGCCAGCAGGGTACAGGGCCGAGGCACAGATACGCAGTATTTT.

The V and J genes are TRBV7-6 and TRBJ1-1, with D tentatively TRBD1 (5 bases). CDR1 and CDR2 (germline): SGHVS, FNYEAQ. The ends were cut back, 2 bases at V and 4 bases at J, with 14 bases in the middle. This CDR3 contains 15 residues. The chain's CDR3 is CASSLQWGGGTEAFF. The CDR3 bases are TGTGCCAGCAGCTTACAGTGGGGCGGGGGCACTGAAGCTTTCTTT.

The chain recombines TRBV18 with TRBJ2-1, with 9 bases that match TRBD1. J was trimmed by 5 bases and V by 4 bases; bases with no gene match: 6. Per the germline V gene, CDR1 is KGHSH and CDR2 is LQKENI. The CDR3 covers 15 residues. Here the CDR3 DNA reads TGTGCCAGCTCACGGGAGGGACAGGGTCACAATGAGCAGTTCTTC. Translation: CASSREGQGHNEQFF.

This CDR3 is CASSPSTRGGYEQYF. CDR3 bases: TGTGCCAGCAGTCCGTCGACTAGGGGGGGATACGAGCAGTACTTC. This chain connects TRBV28 to TRBJ2-7; D is perhaps TRBD2 (7 bases). Trimming took off 5 bases at V and 4 bases at J, with 18 bases between the two ends. This CDR3 contains 15 residues. Germline V gene lookup returns CDR1 MDHEN and CDR2 SYDVKM.

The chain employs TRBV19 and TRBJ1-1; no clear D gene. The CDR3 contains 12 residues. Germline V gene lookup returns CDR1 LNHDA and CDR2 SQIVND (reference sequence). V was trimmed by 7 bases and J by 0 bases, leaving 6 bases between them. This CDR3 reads CASKRVNTEAFF. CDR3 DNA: TGTGCCAGTAAAAGGGTGAACACTGAAGCTTTCTTT.

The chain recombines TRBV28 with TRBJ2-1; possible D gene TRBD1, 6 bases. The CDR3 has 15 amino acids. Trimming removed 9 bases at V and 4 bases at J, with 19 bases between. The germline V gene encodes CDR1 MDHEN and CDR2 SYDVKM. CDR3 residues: CASLVRQVGYNEQFF. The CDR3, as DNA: TGTGCCAGTCTAGTCAGACAGGTTGGATACAATGAGCAGTTCTTC. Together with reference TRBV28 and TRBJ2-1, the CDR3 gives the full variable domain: DVKVTQSSRYLVKRTGEKVFLECVQDMDHENMFWYRQDPGLGLRLIYFSYDVKMKEKGDIPEGYSVSREKKERFSLILESASTNQTSMYLCASLVRQVGYNEQFFGPGTRLTVL.

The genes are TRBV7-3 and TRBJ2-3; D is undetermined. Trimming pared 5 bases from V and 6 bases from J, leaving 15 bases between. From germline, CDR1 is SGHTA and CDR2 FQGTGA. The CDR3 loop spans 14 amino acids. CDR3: CASSLGAGWDTQYF. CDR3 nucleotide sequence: TGTGCCAGCAGCCTAGGAGCAGGATGGGATACGCAGTATTTT.

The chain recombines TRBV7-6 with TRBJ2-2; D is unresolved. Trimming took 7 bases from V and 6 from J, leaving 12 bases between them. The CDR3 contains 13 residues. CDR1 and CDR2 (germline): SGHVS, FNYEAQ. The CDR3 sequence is CASNPESAGELFF. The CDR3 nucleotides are TGTGCCAGCAACCCAGAATCCGCCGGGGAGCTGTTTTTT.